This T cell receptor beta chain stems from a study of CD8+ T cells in alopecia areata. Treatment noted: oral pan-JAK inhibitor, 5-10 mg twice daily. Sorting from PBMCs produced CD4+ and CD8+ T cells. Trimming left V 1 base short and J 3 bases short, with 10 bases between. CDR3 length: 13 amino acids. Germline V gives CDR1 GTSNPN, CDR2 SVGIG (reference sequence). Sequencing used cDNA as its template, made by extracting RNA and reverse transcribing it. Assay: immunoSEQ multiplex PCR; the TCRdb copy retains only in-frame clones and omits some. This sample has over 100,000 clones, with around 56% found just once.

This receptor was identified in a human donor with alopecia areata. The chain is built from TRBV30 and TRBJ2-7; D is possibly TRBD1 (6 bases). The sequencing here drew on CD4+ T cells sorted from blood, taken at week 4, from a patient treated with tofacitinib. The CDR3 sequence is CAWSGGPFYEQYF. CDR3 DNA: TGTGCCTGGAGTGGGGGGCCATTCTACGAGCAGTACTTC.